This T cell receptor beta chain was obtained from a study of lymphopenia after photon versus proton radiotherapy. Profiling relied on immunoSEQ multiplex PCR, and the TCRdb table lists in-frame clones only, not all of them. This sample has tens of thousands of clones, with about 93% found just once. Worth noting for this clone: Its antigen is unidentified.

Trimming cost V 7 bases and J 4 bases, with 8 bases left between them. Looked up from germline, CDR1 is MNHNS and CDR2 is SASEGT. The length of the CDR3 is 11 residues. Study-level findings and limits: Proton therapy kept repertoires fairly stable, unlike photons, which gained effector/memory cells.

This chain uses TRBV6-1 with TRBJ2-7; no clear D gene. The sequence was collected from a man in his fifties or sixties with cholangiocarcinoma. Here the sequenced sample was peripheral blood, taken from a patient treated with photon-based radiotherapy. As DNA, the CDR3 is TGTGCCAGCACCAGTTTTTACGAGCAGTACTTC. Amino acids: CASTSFYEQYF.